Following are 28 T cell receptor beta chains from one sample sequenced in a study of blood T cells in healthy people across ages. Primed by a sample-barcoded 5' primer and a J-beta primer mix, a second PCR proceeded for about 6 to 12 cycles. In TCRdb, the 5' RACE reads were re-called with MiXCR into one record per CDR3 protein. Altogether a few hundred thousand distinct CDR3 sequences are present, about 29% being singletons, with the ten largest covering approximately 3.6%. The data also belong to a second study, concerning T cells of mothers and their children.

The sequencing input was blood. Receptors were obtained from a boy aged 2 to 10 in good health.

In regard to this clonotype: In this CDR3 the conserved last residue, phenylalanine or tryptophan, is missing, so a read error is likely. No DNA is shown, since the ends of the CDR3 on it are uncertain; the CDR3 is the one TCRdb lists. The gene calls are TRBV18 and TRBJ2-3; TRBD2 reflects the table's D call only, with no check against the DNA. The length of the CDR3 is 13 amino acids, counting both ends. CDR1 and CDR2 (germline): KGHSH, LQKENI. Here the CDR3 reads CASSPDRDYGWYL.

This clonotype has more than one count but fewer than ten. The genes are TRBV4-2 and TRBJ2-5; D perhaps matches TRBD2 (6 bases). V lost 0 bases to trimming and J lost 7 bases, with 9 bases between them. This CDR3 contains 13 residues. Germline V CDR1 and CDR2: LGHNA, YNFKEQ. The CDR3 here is CASSQDQGGTQYF. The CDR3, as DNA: TGTGCCAGCAGCCAAGATCAGGGAGGGACCCAGTACTTC.

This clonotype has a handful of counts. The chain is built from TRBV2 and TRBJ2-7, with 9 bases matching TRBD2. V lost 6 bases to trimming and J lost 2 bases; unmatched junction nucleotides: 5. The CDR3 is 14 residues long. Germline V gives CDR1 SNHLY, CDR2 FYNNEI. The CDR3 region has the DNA TGTGCCAGCAGCTTGAGACTAGCGGCCTACGAGCAGTACTTC. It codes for CASSLRLAAYEQYF.

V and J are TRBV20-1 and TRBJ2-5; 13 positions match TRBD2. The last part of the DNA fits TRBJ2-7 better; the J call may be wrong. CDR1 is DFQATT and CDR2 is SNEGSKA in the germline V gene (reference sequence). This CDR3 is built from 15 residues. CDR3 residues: CSARELAGGPYEQYF. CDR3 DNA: TGCAGTGCTAGAGAACTAGCGGGAGGGCCATACGAGCAGTACTTC.

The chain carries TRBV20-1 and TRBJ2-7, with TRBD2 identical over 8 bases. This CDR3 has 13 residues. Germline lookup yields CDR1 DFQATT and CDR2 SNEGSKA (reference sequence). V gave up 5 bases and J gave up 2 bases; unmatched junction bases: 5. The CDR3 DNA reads TGCAGTGCTGCCGCGACTAGCGCCTACGAGCAGTACTTC. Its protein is CSAAATSAYEQYF.

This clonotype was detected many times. The CDR3 nucleotides read TGTGCCAGCGCCATGGAGGGTTGGGAGCAGTACTTC. Protein sequence: CASAMEGWEQYF. V is TRBV6-1 and J is TRBJ2-7, with D possibly matching TRBD2 (6 bases). V was shortened by 8 bases and J by 7 bases, with 15 bases between the two germline ends. Germline CDR1 is MNHNS and CDR2 is SASEGT. The CDR3 contains 12 residues.

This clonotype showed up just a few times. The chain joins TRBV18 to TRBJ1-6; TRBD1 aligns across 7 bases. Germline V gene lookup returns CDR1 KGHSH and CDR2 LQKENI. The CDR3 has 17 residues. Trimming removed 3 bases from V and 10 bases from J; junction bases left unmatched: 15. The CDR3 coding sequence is TGTGCCAGCTCACCCAACCGACAGGGACACAAAGGATCACCCCTCCACTTT. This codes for CASSPNRQGHKGSPLHF.

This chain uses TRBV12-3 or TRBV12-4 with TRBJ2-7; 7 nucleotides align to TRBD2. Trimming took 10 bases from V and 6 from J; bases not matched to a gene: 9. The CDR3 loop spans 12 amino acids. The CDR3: CATGLELGEQYF. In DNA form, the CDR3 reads TGTGCCACCGGACTAGAATTGGGCGAGCAGTACTTC.

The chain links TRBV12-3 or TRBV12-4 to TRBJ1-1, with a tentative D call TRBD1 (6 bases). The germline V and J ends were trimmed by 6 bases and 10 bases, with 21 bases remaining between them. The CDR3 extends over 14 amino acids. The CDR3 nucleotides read TGTGCCAGCAGCGAAACCACAGGAGAGGGGGGAGCTTTCTTT. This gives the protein CASSETTGEGGAFF.

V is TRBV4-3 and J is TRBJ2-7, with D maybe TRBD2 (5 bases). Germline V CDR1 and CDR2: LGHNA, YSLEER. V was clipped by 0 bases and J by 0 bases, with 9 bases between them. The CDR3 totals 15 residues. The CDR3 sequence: CASSQDPADSYEQYF. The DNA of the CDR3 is TGCGCCAGCAGCCAAGACCCAGCGGACTCCTACGAGCAGTACTTC.

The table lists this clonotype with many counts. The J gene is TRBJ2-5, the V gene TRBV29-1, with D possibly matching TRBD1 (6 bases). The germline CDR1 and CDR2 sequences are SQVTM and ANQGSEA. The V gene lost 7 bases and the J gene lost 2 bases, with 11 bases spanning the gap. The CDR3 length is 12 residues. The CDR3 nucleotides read TGCAGCGGGCAACAGGGACAAGAGACCCAGTACTTC. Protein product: CSGQQGQETQYF.

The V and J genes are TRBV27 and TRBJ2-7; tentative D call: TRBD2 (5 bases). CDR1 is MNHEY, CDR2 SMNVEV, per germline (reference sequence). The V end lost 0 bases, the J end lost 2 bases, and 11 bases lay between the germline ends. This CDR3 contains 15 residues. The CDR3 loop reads CASSLSSSRAYEQYF. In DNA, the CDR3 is TGTGCCAGCAGTTTATCGTCTAGCAGAGCCTACGAGCAGTACTTC.

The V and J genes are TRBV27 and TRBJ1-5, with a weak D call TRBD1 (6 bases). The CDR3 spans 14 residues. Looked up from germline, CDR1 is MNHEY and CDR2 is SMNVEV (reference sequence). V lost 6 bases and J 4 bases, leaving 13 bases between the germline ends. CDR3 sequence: CASRQGVKNQPQHF. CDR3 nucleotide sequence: TGTGCCAGCAGACAGGGAGTCAAAAATCAGCCCCAGCATTTT.

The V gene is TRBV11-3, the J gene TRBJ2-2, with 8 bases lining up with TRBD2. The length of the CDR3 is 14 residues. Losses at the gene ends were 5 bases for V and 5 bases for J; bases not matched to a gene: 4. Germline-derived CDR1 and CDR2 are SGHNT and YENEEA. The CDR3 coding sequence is TGTGCCAGCAGCCCCGGGAGGGAGACCGGGGAGCTGTTTTTT. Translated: CASSPGRETGELFF.

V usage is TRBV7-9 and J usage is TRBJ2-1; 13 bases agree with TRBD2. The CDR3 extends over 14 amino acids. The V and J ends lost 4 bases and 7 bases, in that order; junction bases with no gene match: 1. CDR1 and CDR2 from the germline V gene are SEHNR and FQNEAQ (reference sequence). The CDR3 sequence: CASSWGLAGNEQFF. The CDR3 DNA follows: TGTGCCAGCAGCTGGGGACTAGCGGGAAATGAGCAGTTCTTC.

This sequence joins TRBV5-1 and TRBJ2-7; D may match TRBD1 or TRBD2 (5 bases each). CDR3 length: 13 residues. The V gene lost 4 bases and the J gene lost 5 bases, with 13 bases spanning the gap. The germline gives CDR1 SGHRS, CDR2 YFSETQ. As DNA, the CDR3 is TGCGCCAGCAGCGGGGGTAGCCAAGACGAGCAGTACTTC. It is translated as CASSGGSQDEQYF.

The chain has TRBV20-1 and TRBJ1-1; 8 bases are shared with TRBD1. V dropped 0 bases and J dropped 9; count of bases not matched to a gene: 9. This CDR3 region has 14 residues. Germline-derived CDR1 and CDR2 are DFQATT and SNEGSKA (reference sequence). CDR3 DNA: TGCAGTGCTAGAGACCAGGGGGCGGTAGGGAAAGCTTTCTTT. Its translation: CSARDQGAVGKAFF.

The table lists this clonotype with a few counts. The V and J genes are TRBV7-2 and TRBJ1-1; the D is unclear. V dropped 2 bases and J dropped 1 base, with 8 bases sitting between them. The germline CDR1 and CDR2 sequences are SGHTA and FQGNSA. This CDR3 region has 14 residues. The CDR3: CASSLTSRNTEAFF. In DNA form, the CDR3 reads TGTGCCAGCAGCTTAACGTCTAGGAACACTGAAGCTTTCTTT.

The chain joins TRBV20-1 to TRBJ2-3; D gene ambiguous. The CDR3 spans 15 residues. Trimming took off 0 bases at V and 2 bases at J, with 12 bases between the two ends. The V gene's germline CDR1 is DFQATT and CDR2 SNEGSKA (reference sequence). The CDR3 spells CSAREWDFFTDTQYF. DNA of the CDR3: TGCAGTGCTAGAGAGTGGGATTTTTTCACAGATACGCAGTATTTT.

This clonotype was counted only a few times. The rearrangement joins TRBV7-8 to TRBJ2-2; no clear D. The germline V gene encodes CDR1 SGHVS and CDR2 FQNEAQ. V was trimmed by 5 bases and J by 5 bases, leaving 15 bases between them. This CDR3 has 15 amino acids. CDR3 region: CASSPPAPKTGELFF. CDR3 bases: TGTGCCAGCAGCCCACCAGCCCCCAAGACCGGGGAGCTGTTTTTT.

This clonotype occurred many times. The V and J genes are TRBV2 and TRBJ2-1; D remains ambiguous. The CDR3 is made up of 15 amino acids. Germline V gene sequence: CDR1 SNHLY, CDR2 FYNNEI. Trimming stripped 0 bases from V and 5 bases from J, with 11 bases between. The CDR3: CASSEALGPNNEQFF. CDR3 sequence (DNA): TGTGCCAGCAGTGAAGCGCTTGGGCCAAACAATGAGCAGTTCTTC.

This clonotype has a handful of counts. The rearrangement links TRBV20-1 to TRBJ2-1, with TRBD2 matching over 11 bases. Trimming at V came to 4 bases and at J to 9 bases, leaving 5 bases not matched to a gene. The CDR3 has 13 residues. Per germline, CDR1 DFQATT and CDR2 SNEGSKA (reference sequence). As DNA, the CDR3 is TGCAGTGCTATGGCTAGCGGGGGGCGTGAGCAGTTCTTC. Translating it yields CSAMASGGREQFF.

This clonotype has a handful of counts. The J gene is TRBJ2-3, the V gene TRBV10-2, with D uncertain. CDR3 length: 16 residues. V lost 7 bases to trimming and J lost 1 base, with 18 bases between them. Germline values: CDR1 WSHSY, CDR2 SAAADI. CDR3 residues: CASNDARSRGTDTQYF. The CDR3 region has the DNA TGCGCCAGCAATGACGCCCGGAGTAGGGGCACAGATACGCAGTATTTT.

CDR3 loop: CASSLDVRGPEAFF. Here the CDR3 DNA reads TGTGCCAGCAGTTTAGATGTCAGGGGGCCTGAAGCTTTCTTT. The genes are TRBV12-3 or TRBV12-4 and TRBJ1-1; 8 bases are a match to TRBD1. The CDR3 has 14 amino acids. Trimming cost V 1 base and J 6 bases; bases outside gene matches: 4.

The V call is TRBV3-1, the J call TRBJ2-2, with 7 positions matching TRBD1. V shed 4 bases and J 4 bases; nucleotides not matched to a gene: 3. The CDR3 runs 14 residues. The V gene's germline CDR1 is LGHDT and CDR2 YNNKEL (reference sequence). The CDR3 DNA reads TGTGCCAGCAGCCGACAGGGTCCCACCGGGGAGCTGTTTTTT. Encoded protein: CASSRQGPTGELFF.

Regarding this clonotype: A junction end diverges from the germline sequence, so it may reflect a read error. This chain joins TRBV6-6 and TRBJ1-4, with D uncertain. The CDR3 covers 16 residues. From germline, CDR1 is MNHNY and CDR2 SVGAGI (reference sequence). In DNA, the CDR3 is TGTGCCAGCAGTTACAAATTGGTTGCAACTAGTGAAAAATTGTTTTTT. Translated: CASSYKLVATSEKLFF.

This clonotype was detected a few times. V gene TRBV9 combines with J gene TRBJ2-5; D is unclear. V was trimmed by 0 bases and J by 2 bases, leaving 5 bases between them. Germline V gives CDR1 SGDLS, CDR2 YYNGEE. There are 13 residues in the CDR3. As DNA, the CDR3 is TGTGCCAGCAGCGTAGTTCCGCAAGAGACCCAGTACTTC. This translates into CASSVVPQETQYF.

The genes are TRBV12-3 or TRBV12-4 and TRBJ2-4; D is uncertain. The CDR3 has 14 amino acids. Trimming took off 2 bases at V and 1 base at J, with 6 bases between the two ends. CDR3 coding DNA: TGTGCCAGCAGTTTACCCAGGGCCAAAAACATTCAGTACTTC. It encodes CASSLPRAKNIQYF.